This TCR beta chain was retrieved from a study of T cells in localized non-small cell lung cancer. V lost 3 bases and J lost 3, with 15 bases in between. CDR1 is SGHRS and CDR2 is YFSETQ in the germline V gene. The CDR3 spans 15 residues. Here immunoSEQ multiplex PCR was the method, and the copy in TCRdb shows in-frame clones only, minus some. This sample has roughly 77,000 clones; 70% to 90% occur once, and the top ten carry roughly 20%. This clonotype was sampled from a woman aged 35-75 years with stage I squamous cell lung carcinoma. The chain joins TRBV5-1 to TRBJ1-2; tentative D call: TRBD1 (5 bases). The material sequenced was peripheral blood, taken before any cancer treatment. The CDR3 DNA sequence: TGCGCCAGCAGCTCGAACGCAGGGATAGACTATGGCTACACCTTC. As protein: CASSSNAGIDYGYTF. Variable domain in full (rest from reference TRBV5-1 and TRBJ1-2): KAGVTQTPRYLIKTRGQQVTLSCSPISGHRSVSWYQQTPGQGLQFLFEYFSETQRNKGNFPGRFSGRQFSNSRSEMNVSTLELGDSALYLCASSSNAGIDYGYTFGSGTRLTVV.